The present T cell receptor (beta chain) was sequenced within a study of CD8+ T cells in alopecia areata. Broader study findings: Scalp samples also contribute reads from the resident alphabeta T cells found in normal skin. Between patients, shared TCR sequences were less clear than in mice. This was possibly due in part to HLA diversity in the patient population.

Extracted from the samples, RNA was reverse transcribed into cDNA to serve as the sequencing template. Produced via immunoSEQ multiplex PCR; TCRdb's table is partial and in-frame only. The sample consists of around 210,000 clones, more than 55% of them appearing once. This clone turned up a few times. Its antigen is as yet unknown. The length of the CDR3 is 13 residues. Germline V gene sequence: CDR1 MNHEY, CDR2 SMNVEV (reference sequence). Losses at the gene ends were 3 bases for V and 6 bases for J; bases not matched to a gene: 1. The sequencing sample was made of CD8+ T cells sorted from blood. V usage is TRBV27 and J usage is TRBJ1-5; 8 bases are a match to TRBD1. The source is a human donor in good health. The CDR3 spells CASSFRGPQPQHF. The CDR3 DNA reads TGTGCCAGCAGTTTCAGGGGGCCTCAGCCCCAGCATTTT.